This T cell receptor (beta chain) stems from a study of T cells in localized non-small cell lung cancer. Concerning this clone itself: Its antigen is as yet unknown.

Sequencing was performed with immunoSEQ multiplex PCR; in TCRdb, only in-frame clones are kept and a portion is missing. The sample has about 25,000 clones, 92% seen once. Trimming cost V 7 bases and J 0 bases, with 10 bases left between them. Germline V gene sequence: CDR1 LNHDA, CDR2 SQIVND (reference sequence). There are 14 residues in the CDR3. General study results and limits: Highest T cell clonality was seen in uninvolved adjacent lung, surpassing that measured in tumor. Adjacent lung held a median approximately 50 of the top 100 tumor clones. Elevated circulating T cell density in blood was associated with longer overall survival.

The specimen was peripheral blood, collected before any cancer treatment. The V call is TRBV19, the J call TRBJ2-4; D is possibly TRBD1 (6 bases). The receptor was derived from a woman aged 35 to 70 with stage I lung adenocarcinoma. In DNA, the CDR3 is TGTGCCAGTACGGACAGCATAGCCAAAAACATTCAGTACTTC. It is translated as CASTDSIAKNIQYF.